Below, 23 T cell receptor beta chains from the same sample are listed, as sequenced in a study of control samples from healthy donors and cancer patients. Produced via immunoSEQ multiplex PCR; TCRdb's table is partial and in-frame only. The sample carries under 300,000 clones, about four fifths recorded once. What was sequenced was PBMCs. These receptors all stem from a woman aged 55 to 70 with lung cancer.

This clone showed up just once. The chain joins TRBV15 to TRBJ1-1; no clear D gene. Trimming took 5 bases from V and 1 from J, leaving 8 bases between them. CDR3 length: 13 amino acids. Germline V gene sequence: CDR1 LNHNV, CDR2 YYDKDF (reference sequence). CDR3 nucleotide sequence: TGTGCCACCAGCGGGCAGGCGAACACTGAAGCTTTCTTT. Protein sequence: CATSGQANTEAFF.

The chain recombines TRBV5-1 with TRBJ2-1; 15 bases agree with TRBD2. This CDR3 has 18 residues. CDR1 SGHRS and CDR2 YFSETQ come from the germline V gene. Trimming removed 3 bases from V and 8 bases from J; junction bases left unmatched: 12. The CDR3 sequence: CASSYGLAGGPGRDEQFF. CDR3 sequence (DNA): TGCGCCAGCAGCTATGGACTAGCGGGAGGGCCGGGTCGGGATGAGCAGTTCTTC.

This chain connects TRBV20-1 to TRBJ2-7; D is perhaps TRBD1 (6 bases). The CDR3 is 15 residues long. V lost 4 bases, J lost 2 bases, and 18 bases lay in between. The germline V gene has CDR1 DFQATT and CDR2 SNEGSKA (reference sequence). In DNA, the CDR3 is TGCAGTGCTAATGATTCCCCGGGGACACCCTACGAGCAGTACTTC. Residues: CSANDSPGTPYEQYF.

The DNA of the CDR3 is TGTGCCAGCAGTTCGTCGAGAGGGCCGCAGGAGACCCAGTACTTC. This sequence encodes CASSSSRGPQETQYF. The chain links TRBV9 to TRBJ2-5, with D possibly TRBD2 on 5 matching bases. The CDR3 contains 15 residues. Germline values: CDR1 SGDLS, CDR2 YYNGEE. The V and J ends lost 5 bases and 5 bases respectively, with 19 bases between them.

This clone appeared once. CDR3 loop: CASSENFLTGVYNEQFF. Here the CDR3 DNA reads TGTGCCAGCAGCGAGAACTTTTTGACAGGGGTCTACAATGAGCAGTTCTTC. The genes are TRBV9 and TRBJ2-1; 8 bases fit TRBD1. The V gene's germline CDR1 is SGDLS and CDR2 YYNGEE. The trim removed 3 bases at V and 3 bases at J, leaving 11 bases unmatched. The CDR3 is made up of 17 amino acids.

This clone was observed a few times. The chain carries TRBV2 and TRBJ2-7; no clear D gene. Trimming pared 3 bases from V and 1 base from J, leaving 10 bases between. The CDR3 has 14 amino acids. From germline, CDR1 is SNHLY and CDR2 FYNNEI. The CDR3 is CASSEVGLSYEQYF. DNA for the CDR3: TGTGCCAGCAGTGAGGTTGGCCTGTCCTACGAGCAGTACTTC.

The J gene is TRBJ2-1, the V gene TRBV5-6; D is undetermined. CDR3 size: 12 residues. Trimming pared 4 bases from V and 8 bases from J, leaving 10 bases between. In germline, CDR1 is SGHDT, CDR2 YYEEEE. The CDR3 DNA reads TGTGCCAGCAGCCTAAACACATATGAGCAGTTCTTC. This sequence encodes CASSLNTYEQFF.

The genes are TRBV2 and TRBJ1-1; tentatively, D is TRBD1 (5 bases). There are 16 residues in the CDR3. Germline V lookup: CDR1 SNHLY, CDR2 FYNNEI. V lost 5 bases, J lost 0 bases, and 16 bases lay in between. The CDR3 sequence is CASSKGDGSLNTEAFF. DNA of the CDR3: TGTGCCAGCAGTAAAGGGGACGGAAGCCTGAACACTGAAGCTTTCTTT.

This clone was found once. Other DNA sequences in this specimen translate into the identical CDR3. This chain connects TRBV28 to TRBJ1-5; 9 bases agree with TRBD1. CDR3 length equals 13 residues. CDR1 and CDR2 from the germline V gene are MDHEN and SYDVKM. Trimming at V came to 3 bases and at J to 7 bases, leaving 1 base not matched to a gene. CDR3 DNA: TGTGCCAGCAGTTTGGACAGGGGCCAGCCCCAGCATTTT. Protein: CASSLDRGQPQHF. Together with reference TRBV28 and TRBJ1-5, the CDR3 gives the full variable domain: DVKVTQSSRYLVKRTGEKVFLECVQDMDHENMFWYRQDPGLGLRLIYFSYDVKMKEKGDIPEGYSVSREKKERFSLILESASTNQTSMYLCASSLDRGQPQHFGDGTRLSIL.

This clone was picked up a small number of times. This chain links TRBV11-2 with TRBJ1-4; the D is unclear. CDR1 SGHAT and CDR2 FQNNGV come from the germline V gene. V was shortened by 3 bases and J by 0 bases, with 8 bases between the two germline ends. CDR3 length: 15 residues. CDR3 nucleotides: TGTGCCAGCAGCTTGGGAATTACAACTAATGAAAAACTGTTTTTT. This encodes CASSLGITTNEKLFF.

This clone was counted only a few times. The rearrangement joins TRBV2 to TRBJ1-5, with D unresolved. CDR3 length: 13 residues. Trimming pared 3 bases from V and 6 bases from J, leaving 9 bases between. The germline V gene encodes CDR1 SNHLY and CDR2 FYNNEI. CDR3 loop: CASSDDSIQPQHF. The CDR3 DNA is TGTGCCAGCAGTGACGACTCCATTCAGCCCCAGCATTTT.

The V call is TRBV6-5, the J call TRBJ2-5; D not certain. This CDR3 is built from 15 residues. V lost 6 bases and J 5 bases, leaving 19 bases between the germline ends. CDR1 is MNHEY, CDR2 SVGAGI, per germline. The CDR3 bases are TGTGCCAGCAGCGTGATTCCGGCCGGAAGGGAGACCCAGTACTTC. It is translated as CASSVIPAGRETQYF.

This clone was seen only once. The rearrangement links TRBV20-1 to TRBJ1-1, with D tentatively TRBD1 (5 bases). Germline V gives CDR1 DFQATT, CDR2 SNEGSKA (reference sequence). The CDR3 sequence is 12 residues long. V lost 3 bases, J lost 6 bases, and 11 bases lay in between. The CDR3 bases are TGCAGTGCTAGTTCGTGGGGACCTGAAGCTTTCTTT. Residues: CSASSWGPEAFF.

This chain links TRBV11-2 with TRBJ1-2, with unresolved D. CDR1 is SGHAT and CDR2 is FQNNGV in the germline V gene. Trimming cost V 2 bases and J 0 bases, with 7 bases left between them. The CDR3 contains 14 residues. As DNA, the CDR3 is TGTGCCAGCAGCTTAAACCAGGCTAACTATGGCTACACCTTC. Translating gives CASSLNQANYGYTF.

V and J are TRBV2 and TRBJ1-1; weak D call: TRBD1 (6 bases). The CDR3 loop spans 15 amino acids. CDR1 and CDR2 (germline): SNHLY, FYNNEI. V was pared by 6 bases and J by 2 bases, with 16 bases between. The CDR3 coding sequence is TGTGCCAGCAGCCCCCGTGGGGACATCAACACTGAAGCTTTCTTT. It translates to CASSPRGDINTEAFF.

CDR3 in DNA: TGCGCCAGCAGCTTGCTGACAGGGTTGGACGAGCAGTACTTC. As protein: CASSLLTGLDEQYF. The chain couples TRBV5-1 to TRBJ2-7; 7 bases map to TRBD1. With V trimmed by 1 base and J by 5 bases, 6 bases remained unmatched. The CDR3 contains 14 residues. The V gene's germline CDR1 is SGHRS and CDR2 YFSETQ. The whole variable domain, remainder taken from reference TRBV5-1 and TRBJ2-7, is KAGVTQTPRYLIKTRGQQVTLSCSPISGHRSVSWYQQTPGQGLQFLFEYFSETQRNKGNFPGRFSGRQFSNSRSEMNVSTLELGDSALYLCASSLLTGLDEQYFGPGTRLTVT.

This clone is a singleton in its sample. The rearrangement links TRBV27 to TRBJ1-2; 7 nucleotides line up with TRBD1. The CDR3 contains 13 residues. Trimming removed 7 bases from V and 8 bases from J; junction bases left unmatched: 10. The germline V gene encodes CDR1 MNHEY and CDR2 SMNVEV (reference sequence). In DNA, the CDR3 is TGTGCCAGCACTTCACAGGGGCTAGGAGGCTACACCTTC. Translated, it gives CASTSQGLGGYTF.

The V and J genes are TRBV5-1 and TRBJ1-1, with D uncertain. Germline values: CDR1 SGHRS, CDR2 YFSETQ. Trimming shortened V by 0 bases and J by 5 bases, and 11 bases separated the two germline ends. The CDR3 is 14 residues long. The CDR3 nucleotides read TGCGCCAGCAGCTTGGTTACCGGGAGGACTGAAGCTTTCTTT. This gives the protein CASSLVTGRTEAFF.

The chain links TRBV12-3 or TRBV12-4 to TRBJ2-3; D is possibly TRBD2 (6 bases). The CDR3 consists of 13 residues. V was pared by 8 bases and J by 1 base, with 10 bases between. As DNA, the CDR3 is TGTGCCAGCGAACTAGCCGGCACAGATACGCAGTATTTT. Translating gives CASELAGTDTQYF.

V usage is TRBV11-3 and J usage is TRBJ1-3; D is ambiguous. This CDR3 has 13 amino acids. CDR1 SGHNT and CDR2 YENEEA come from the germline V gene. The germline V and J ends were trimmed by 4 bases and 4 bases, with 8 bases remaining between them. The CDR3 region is CASSSSEGNTIYF. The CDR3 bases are TGTGCCAGCAGCTCCTCGGAGGGAAACACCATATATTTT.

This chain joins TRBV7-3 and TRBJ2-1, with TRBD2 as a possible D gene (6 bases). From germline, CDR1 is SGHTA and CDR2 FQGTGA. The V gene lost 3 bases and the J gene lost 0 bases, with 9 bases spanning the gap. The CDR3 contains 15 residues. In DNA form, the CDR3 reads TGTGCCAGCAGCTTCGGGGGAAACTCCTACAATGAGCAGTTCTTC. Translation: CASSFGGNSYNEQFF.

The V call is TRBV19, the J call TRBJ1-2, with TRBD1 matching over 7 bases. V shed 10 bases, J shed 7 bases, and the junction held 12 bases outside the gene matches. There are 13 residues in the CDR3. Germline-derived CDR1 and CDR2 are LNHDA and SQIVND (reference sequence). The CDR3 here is CAILLDRAGGYTF. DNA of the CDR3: TGTGCCATTCTCCTAGACAGGGCCGGTGGCTACACCTTC.

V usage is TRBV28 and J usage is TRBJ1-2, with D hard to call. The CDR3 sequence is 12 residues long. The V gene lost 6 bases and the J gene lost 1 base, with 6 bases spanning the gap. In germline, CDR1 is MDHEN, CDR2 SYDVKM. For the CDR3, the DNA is TGTGCCAGCAGGGGAAATAACTATGGCTACACCTTC. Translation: CASRGNNYGYTF.